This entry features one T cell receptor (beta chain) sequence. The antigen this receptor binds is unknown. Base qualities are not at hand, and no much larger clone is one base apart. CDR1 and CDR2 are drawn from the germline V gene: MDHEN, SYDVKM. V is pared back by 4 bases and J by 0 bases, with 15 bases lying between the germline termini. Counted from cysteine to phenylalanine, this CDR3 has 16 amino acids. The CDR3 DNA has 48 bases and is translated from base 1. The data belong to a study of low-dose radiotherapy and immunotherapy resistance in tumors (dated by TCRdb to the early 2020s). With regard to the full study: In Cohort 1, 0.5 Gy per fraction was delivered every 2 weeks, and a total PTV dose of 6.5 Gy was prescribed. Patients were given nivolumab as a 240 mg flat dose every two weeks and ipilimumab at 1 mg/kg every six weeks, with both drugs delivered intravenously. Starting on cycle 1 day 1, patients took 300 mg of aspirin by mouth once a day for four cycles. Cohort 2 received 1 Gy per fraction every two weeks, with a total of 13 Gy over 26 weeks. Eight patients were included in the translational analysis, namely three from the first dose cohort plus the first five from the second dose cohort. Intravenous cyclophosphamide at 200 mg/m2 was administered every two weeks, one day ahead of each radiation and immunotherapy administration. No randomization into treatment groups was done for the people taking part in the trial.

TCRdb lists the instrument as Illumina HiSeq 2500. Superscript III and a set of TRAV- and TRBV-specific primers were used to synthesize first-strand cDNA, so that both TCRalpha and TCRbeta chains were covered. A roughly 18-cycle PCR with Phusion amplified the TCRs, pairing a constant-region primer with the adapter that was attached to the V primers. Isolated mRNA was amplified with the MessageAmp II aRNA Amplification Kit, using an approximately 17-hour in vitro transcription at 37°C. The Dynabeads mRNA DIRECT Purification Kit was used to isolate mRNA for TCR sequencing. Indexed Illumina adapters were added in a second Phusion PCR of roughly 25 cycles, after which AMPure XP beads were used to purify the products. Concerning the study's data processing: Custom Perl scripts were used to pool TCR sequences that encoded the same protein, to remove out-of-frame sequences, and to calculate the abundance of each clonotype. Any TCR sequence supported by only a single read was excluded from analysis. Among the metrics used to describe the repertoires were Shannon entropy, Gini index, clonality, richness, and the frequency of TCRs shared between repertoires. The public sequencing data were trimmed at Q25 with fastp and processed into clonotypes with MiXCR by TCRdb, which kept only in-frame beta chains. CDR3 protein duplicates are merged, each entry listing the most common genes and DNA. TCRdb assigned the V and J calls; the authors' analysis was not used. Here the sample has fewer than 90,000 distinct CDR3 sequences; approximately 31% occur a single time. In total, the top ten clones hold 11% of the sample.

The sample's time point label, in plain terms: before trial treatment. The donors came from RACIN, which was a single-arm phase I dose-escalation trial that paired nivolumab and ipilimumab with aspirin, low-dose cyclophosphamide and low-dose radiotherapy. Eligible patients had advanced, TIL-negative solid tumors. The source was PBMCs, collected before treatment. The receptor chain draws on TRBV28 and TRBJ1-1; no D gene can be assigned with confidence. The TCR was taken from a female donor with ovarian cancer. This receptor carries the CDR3 CASSSRPTGLNTEAFF. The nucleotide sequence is TGTGCCAGCAGTTCCCGACCGACGGGCCTGAACACTGAAGCTTTCTTT.